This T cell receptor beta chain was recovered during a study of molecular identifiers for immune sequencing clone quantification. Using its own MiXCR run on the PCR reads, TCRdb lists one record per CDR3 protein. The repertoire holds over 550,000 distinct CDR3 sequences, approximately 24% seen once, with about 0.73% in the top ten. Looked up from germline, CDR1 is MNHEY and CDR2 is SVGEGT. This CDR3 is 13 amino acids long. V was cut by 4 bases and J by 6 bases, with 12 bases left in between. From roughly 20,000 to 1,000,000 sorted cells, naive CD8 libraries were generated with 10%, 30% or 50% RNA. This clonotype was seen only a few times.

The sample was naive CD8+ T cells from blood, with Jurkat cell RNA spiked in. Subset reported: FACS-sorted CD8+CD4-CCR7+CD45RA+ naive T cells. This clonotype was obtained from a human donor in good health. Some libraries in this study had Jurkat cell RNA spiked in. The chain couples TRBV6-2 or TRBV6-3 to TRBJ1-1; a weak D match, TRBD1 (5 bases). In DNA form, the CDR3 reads TGTGCCAGCAGTTCGGGGCTTAACGCTGAAGCTTTCTTT. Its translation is CASSSGLNAEAFF.